This passage covers 31 T cell receptor beta chains from one sample sequenced in a study of blood T cell repertoires in COVID-19. Produced via immunoSEQ multiplex PCR; TCRdb's table is partial and in-frame only. The table lists 200,000 to 300,000 clones, about 82% of them singletons, with 5% to 8% in the top ten. The source material was peripheral blood. The source of these receptors is a woman in her sixties or seventies with active or convalescent COVID-19.

About this clone: In the same sample, other DNA sequences code for this CDR3. The genes are TRBV7-8 and TRBJ2-3; TRBD1 is a possible D gene (7 bases). This CDR3 region has 16 residues. Germline-derived CDR1 and CDR2 are SGHVS and FQNEAQ. Trimming removed 5 bases from V and 0 bases from J, with 15 bases in between. The CDR3 coding sequence is TGTGCCAGCAGCCCAGGAGGGGGCACTAGCACAGATACGCAGTATTTT. Encoded protein: CASSPGGGTSTDTQYF. The full variable domain, with the rest looked up from reference TRBV7-8 and TRBJ2-3, is GAGVSQSPRYKVAKRGQDVALRCDPISGHVSLFWYQQALGQGPEFLTYFQNEAQLDKSGLPSDRFFAERPEGSVSTLKIQRTQQEDSAVYLCASSPGGGTSTDTQYFGPGTRLTVL.

The J gene is TRBJ1-1, the V gene TRBV19; 7 bases are shared with TRBD1. Germline trimming cut 5 bases from V and 3 bases from J; bases unmatched to any gene: 3. The CDR3 is 13 amino acids. Germline loops: CDR1 LNHDA, CDR2 SQIVND (reference sequence). CDR3 region: CASSDTGDTEAFF. In DNA, the CDR3 is TGTGCCAGTAGTGATACAGGGGACACTGAAGCTTTCTTT. The entire variable domain, with the rest obtained from reference TRBV19 and TRBJ1-1, is as follows: DGGITQSPKYLFRKEGQNVTLSCEQNLNHDAMYWYRQDPGQGLRLIYYSQIVNDFQKGDIAEGYSVSREKKESFPLTVTSAQKNPTAFYLCASSDTGDTEAFFGQGTRLTVV.

The chain has TRBV19 and TRBJ1-5, with TRBD1 as a possible D gene (6 bases). The CDR3 is 14 amino acids. Germline V CDR1 and CDR2: LNHDA, SQIVND (reference sequence). Trimming cost V 5 bases and J 3 bases, with 11 bases left between them. CDR3 sequence (DNA): TGTGCCAGTAGTGGTACAGGGTACAATCAGCCCCAGCATTTT. Protein product: CASSGTGYNQPQHF.

The chain employs TRBV18 and TRBJ1-5; D uncertain. Germline V CDR1 and CDR2: KGHSH, LQKENI. Trimming shortened V by 3 bases and J by 5 bases, and 11 bases separated the two germline ends. This CDR3 has 14 residues. The chain's CDR3 is CASSPVFSDQPQHF. CDR3 bases: TGTGCCAGCTCACCGGTCTTTTCGGATCAGCCCCAGCATTTT.

The rearrangement links TRBV28 to TRBJ2-3; 9 bases are a match to TRBD1. J lost 5 bases, V lost 5 bases, and 11 bases had no gene match. The CDR3 totals 16 residues. Germline loops: CDR1 MDHEN, CDR2 SYDVKM. The DNA for the CDR3 is TGTGCCAGCAGTCCTCCAGGACAGGGGATAGGAGATACGCAGTATTTT. Translation gives CASSPPGQGIGDTQYF.

Only one count was recorded for this clone. The V and J genes are TRBV5-1 and TRBJ2-3; 9 positions agree with TRBD1. There are 16 residues in the CDR3. The V and J ends lost 0 bases and 2 bases, in that order; junction bases with no gene match: 4. CDR1 and CDR2 from the germline V gene are SGHRS and YFSETQ. CDR3 amino acids: CASSLVGQGITDTQYF. In DNA form, the CDR3 reads TGCGCCAGCAGCTTGGTAGGACAGGGGATCACAGATACGCAGTATTTT.

The J gene is TRBJ2-6, the V gene TRBV19; 9 bases are a match to TRBD2. The V and J ends lost 3 bases and 3 bases, in that order; junction bases with no gene match: 6. The CDR3 has 17 amino acids. Looked up from germline, CDR1 is LNHDA and CDR2 is SQIVND (reference sequence). The CDR3 sequence is CASSMVAGAGGANVLTF. CDR3 DNA sequence: TGTGCCAGTAGTATGGTAGCGGGGGCGGGTGGGGCCAACGTCCTGACTTTC.

This sequence joins TRBV19 and TRBJ2-5; TRBD2 matches at 10 bases. CDR1 is LNHDA, CDR2 SQIVND, per germline (reference sequence). CDR3 size: 15 residues. Trimming cost V 3 bases and J 4 bases; bases outside gene matches: 5. This CDR3 is CASSMASGSRETQYF. CDR3 DNA sequence: TGTGCCAGTAGTATGGCTAGCGGGAGCAGAGAGACCCAGTACTTC.

This chain joins TRBV5-5 and TRBJ1-2; perhaps TRBD1 as D (5 bases). Germline-derived CDR1 and CDR2 are SGHKS and YYEKEE (reference sequence). Trimming removed 1 base from V and 3 bases from J, with 16 bases in between. The CDR3 spans 16 residues. The CDR3 is CASSLIGRARDYGYTF. CDR3 sequence (DNA): TGTGCCAGCAGCTTGATAGGCAGGGCTAGGGACTATGGCTACACCTTC.

The J gene is TRBJ2-7, the V gene TRBV4-1; D may be TRBD2 (6 bases). V dropped 0 bases and J dropped 3 bases, with 18 bases sitting between them. Per germline, CDR1 MGHRA and CDR2 YSYEKL. The CDR3 sequence is 17 residues long. In nucleotides, the CDR3 is TGCGCCAGCAGCCAAGATCGGGGGACCCCACTACTCTACGAGCAGTACTTC. It codes for CASSQDRGTPLLYEQYF.

The chain recombines TRBV5-1 with TRBJ2-7, with 10 positions matching TRBD1. Germline V CDR1 and CDR2: SGHRS, YFSETQ. The junction had 4 bases not matched to a gene; V was cut back by 0 bases and J by 10 bases. The CDR3 loop spans 13 amino acids. In DNA form, the CDR3 reads TGCGCCAGCAGCTTGGAGACAGGGGGCGACCAGTACGTC. The encoded protein is CASSLETGGDQYV.

The rearrangement uses TRBV29-1 and TRBJ2-5, with 13 bases lining up with TRBD2. The CDR3 is made up of 14 amino acids. The V and J ends lost 5 bases and 5 bases, in that order; junction bases with no gene match: 5. Germline V gives CDR1 SQVTM, CDR2 ANQGSEA. The CDR3 is CSVSGLAGSETQYF. CDR3 DNA: TGCAGCGTTTCGGGACTAGCGGGGTCTGAGACCCAGTACTTC.

The chain joins TRBV28 to TRBJ2-1, with unresolved D. Germline V gene data show CDR1 as MDHEN and CDR2 as SYDVKM. CDR3 length: 13 amino acids. V dropped 5 bases and J dropped 7 bases, with 12 bases sitting between them. The CDR3 coding sequence is TGTGCCAGCAGTCTGAACAGTAGAAATGAGCAGTTCTTC. It translates to CASSLNSRNEQFF.

Details on this clone: One junction end disagrees with the germline gene, perhaps due to a read error. The chain uses TRBV6-1 and TRBJ2-3, with a tentative D call TRBD1 (6 bases). Germline CDR1 MNHNS, CDR2 SASEGT. CDR3 length equals 13 residues. Here the CDR3 reads CASNEQGPNTQYF. The CDR3 DNA is TGTGCCAGCAATGAACAGGGCCCGAATACGCAGTATTTT.

The J gene is TRBJ1-5, the V gene TRBV6-5; D is possibly TRBD1 (6 bases). The length of the CDR3 is 15 residues. Germline CDR1 and CDR2: MNHEY and SVGAGI. V was pared by 5 bases and J by 1 base, with 12 bases between. The CDR3 DNA follows: TGTGCCAGCAGTATACGGACAGTAAGCAATCAGCCCCAGCATTTT. The encoded protein is CASSIRTVSNQPQHF.

J is TRBJ1-1 and V is TRBV5-5, with TRBD1 matching 7 bases. This CDR3 contains 15 residues. The V gene's germline CDR1 is SGHKS and CDR2 YYEKEE (reference sequence). The V and J ends lost 2 bases and 1 base, in that order; junction bases with no gene match: 5. CDR3 coding DNA: TGTGCCAGCAGCTTTCTCCGGGACAGGAACACTGAAGCTTTCTTT. It yields the protein CASSFLRDRNTEAFF.

The chain uses TRBV7-2 and TRBJ1-2, with D perhaps matching TRBD1 (6 bases). This CDR3 spans 13 amino acids. Germline CDR1 SGHTA, CDR2 FQGNSA. The germline V and J ends were trimmed by 1 base and 7 bases, with 10 bases remaining between them. The CDR3: CASSLDRVGGYTF. In DNA, the CDR3 is TGTGCCAGCAGCTTAGACAGGGTCGGTGGCTACACCTTC.

This clone was seen once. The chain joins TRBV25-1 to TRBJ1-2; D unclear. Trimming left V 4 bases short and J 8 bases short, with 17 bases between. Germline V gives CDR1 MGHDK, CDR2 SYGVNS. The CDR3 sequence is 14 residues long. For the CDR3, the DNA is TGTGCCAGCAGTGGTCGGGTTGGGTCGAAGGGCTACACCTTC. As protein: CASSGRVGSKGYTF.

The chain uses TRBV6-1 and TRBJ1-5; TRBD1 matches at 7 bases. The CDR3 covers 16 residues. V lost 4 bases and J lost 6; bases outside the gene matches: 12. The germline gives CDR1 MNHNS, CDR2 SASEGT. The CDR3 DNA reads TGTGCCAGCAGTGCCTTCAGACAGGGTGCGGGTCAGCCCCAGCATTTT. This gives the protein CASSAFRQGAGQPQHF.

The chain combines TRBV6-4 with TRBJ2-7; the D gene is possibly TRBD2 (5 bases). CDR1 and CDR2 from the germline V gene are MRHNA and SNTAGT. There are 14 residues in the CDR3. Trimming took 9 bases from V and 3 from J, leaving 18 bases between them. The CDR3 sequence is CARAALDSDYEQYV. CDR3 bases: TGTGCCAGGGCGGCTCTGGACTCCGACTACGAGCAGTACGTC.

The J gene is TRBJ2-7, the V gene TRBV5-6; TRBD1 is a possible D gene (5 bases). Germline values: CDR1 SGHDT, CDR2 YYEEEE. Trimming took 6 bases from V and 1 from J, leaving 17 bases between them. This CDR3 contains 15 residues. As DNA, the CDR3 is TGTGCCAGCACCAAGGGGCGGCCTGTTTCCTACGAGCAGTACTTC. Protein: CASTKGRPVSYEQYF.

This rearrangement joins TRBV29-1 to TRBJ2-5; TRBD2 matches 9 bases. The CDR3 covers 13 residues. Germline trimming cut 4 bases from V and 4 bases from J; bases unmatched to any gene: 4. Germline V gene sequence: CDR1 SQVTM, CDR2 ANQGSEA. The CDR3 coding sequence is TGCAGCGTTGCTACTAGCGGGCGAGAGACCCAGTACTTC. Translated, it gives CSVATSGRETQYF.

V gene TRBV16 combines with J gene TRBJ2-5; 16 bases agree with TRBD2. The CDR3 covers 19 residues. CDR1 is KGHSY and CDR2 is FQNENV in the germline V gene. Trimming at V came to 4 bases and at J to 5 bases, leaving 13 bases not matched to a gene. The CDR3 spells CASSPKTGTSGRAGETQYF. CDR3 nucleotide sequence: TGTGCCAGCAGCCCAAAGACGGGGACTAGCGGGAGGGCAGGGGAGACCCAGTACTTC.

The chain couples TRBV29-1 to TRBJ2-1; possibly TRBD2 for D (5 bases). V was shortened by 3 bases and J by 5 bases, with 8 bases between the two germline ends. CDR1 is SQVTM and CDR2 is ANQGSEA in the germline V gene. There are 12 residues in the CDR3. The CDR3 region has the DNA TGCAGCGTTGAGCGAGGGAACAATGAGCAGTTCTTC. The encoded protein is CSVERGNNEQFF.

This clone was found a few times. The chain carries TRBV2 and TRBJ1-6; possible D gene TRBD1, 5 bases. With 2 bases removed from V and 0 bases from J, the gap between germline ends came to 8 bases. CDR3 length: 16 amino acids. Germline V gene data show CDR1 as SNHLY and CDR2 as FYNNEI. In DNA, the CDR3 is TGTGCCAGCAGTGAATGGGGGGTCTCCTATAATTCACCCCTCCACTTT. Amino acids: CASSEWGVSYNSPLHF.

The V gene is TRBV2, the J gene TRBJ2-6; perhaps TRBD1 as D (6 bases). Germline V gene lookup returns CDR1 SNHLY and CDR2 FYNNEI. This CDR3 comprises 17 residues. Trimming pared 4 bases from V and 2 bases from J, leaving 15 bases between. CDR3 nucleotide sequence: TGTGCCAGCAGTGGCGGACAGAGACCTACTGGGGCCAACGTCCTGACTTTC. Translating gives CASSGGQRPTGANVLTF.

This clone was seen more than once but under ten times. The gene calls are TRBV12-3 or TRBV12-4 and TRBJ2-1; D is perhaps TRBD1 (5 bases). Trimming left V 6 bases short and J 10 bases short, with 13 bases between. The CDR3 has 12 residues. CDR3 in DNA: TGTGCCAGCAGCACCCAGGGTTGGGAGCAGTTCTTC. Its translation is CASSTQGWEQFF.

The chain uses TRBV19 and TRBJ1-1; possibly TRBD1 for D (5 bases). With 5 bases removed from V and 1 base from J, the gap between germline ends came to 8 bases. The germline V gene has CDR1 LNHDA and CDR2 SQIVND (reference sequence). This CDR3 has 13 residues. Here the CDR3 reads CASSGTSNTEAFF. For the CDR3, the DNA is TGTGCCAGTAGTGGGACTTCGAACACTGAAGCTTTCTTT.

The V and J genes are TRBV7-9 and TRBJ2-3; no clear D gene. This CDR3 comprises 13 residues. Per the germline V gene, CDR1 is SEHNR and CDR2 is FQNEAQ (reference sequence). Trimming took off 5 bases at V and 2 bases at J, with 8 bases between the two ends. CDR3 region: CASSPPDTDTQYF. The CDR3 nucleotides read TGTGCCAGCAGCCCTCCAGACACAGATACGCAGTATTTT.

The chain joins TRBV7-9 to TRBJ2-5; D call uncertain. The CDR3 has 11 amino acids. V lost 2 bases, J lost 5 bases, and 3 bases lay in between. Germline values: CDR1 SEHNR, CDR2 FQNEAQ (reference sequence). CDR3 in DNA: TGTGCCAGCAGCTTACTCGAGACCCAGTACTTC. Translating gives CASSLLETQYF.

The V call is TRBV6-6, the J call TRBJ1-3; maybe TRBD1 (5 bases). Trimming took 2 bases from V and 1 from J, leaving 12 bases between them. CDR3 length: 16 residues. The V gene's germline CDR1 is MNHNY and CDR2 SVGAGI (reference sequence). CDR3 amino acids: CASSYPYGTSGNTIYF. CDR3 sequence (DNA): TGTGCCAGCAGTTACCCCTACGGGACTTCTGGAAACACCATATATTTT.